One and the same sample provided the 21 T cell receptor beta chains below, sequenced in a study of T-cell memory formation after mild COVID-19. MiXCR was run by TCRdb on the 5' RACE reads, yielding one entry per CDR3 protein. The profile shows approximately 440,000 distinct CDR3 sequences, around 18% of them singletons. The specimen sequenced was PBMCs or a T cell subset sorted from them (not recorded which). All receptors derive from an adult woman who had mild COVID-19 (a few samples of this study predate the infection). Cell type and time point are not known.

The rearrangement uses TRBV12-3 or TRBV12-4 and TRBJ1-5; 8 bases are a match to TRBD1. J was trimmed by 5 bases and V by 6 bases; bases with no gene match: 9. The CDR3 totals 15 residues. The CDR3 loop is CASREGQGRDQPQHF. The CDR3 bases are TGTGCCAGCAGAGAAGGACAGGGTCGTGATCAGCCCCAGCATTTT.

This clonotype was seen a handful of times. The chain carries TRBV4-1 and TRBJ2-5; D may be TRBD1 (6 bases). The V and J ends lost 3 bases and 2 bases respectively, with 10 bases between them. The CDR3 sequence is 14 residues long. The germline gives CDR1 MGHRA, CDR2 YSYEKL. The CDR3, as DNA: TGCGCCAGCAGCCATCGACAGGTTCAAGAGACCCAGTACTTC. Translating gives CASSHRQVQETQYF.

This chain links TRBV29-1 with TRBJ2-7; TRBD1 matches at 9 bases. Per the germline V gene, CDR1 is SQVTM and CDR2 is ANQGSEA. The CDR3 has 13 residues. V shed 2 bases, J shed 4 bases, and the junction held 3 bases outside the gene matches. The CDR3 bases are TGCAGCGTTGAAACAGGGGGCTTTTACGAGCAGTACTTC. Its protein product is CSVETGGFYEQYF.

The rearrangement links TRBV3-1 to TRBJ1-1; perhaps TRBD1 as D (6 bases). Germline V gene sequence: CDR1 LGHDT, CDR2 YNNKEL (reference sequence). The CDR3 loop spans 13 amino acids. Trimming removed 4 bases from V and 7 bases from J, with 13 bases in between. The CDR3: CASSRGGTGEAFF. The DNA for the CDR3 is TGTGCCAGCAGCCGAGGGGGGACGGGTGAAGCTTTCTTT.

This chain joins TRBV11-2 and TRBJ2-2; D is unresolved. Germline-derived CDR1 and CDR2 are SGHAT and FQNNGV. Trimming stripped 5 bases from V and 3 bases from J, with 10 bases between. The CDR3 runs to 14 residues. The CDR3 loop is CASSAARYTGELFF. DNA of the CDR3: TGTGCCAGCAGCGCGGCTAGATACACCGGGGAGCTGTTTTTT.

This clonotype has more than one count but fewer than ten. The rearrangement links TRBV24-1 to TRBJ2-7; D is unclear. The CDR3 is 13 amino acids. The germline gives CDR1 KGHDR, CDR2 SFDVKD. Trimming took off 3 bases at V and 5 bases at J, with 10 bases between the two ends. CDR3 bases: TGTGCCACCAGTGATGAGGAGTTCGACGAGCAGTACTTC. Its translation is CATSDEEFDEQYF.

This clonotype was detected only a few times. The J gene is TRBJ2-7, the V gene TRBV20-1; the match to TRBD1 covers 7 bases. The CDR3 totals 14 residues. Germline V gives CDR1 DFQATT, CDR2 SNEGSKA (reference sequence). The junction had 6 bases not matched to a gene; V was cut back by 2 bases and J by 2 bases. The DNA for the CDR3 is TGCAGTGCTAGATCGACAGGGAGAACCTACGAGCAGTACTTC. Protein sequence: CSARSTGRTYEQYF.

This clonotype was observed a few times. The V gene is TRBV30, the J gene TRBJ2-1, with TRBD2 matching 14 bases. The germline V gene encodes CDR1 GTSNPN and CDR2 SVGIG (reference sequence). Trimming took 0 bases from V and 8 from J; bases not matched to a gene: 6. This CDR3 is 16 amino acids long. The CDR3 bases are TGTGCCTGGAGTGTACCGACTAGCGGGAGGGTACATGAGCAGTTCTTC. It encodes CAWSVPTSGRVHEQFF.

The chain is built from TRBV5-1 and TRBJ2-3; a weak D match, TRBD1 (5 bases). The CDR3 runs to 16 residues. From germline, CDR1 is SGHRS and CDR2 YFSETQ. V was clipped by 4 bases and J by 3 bases, with 18 bases between them. The CDR3 region is CASSPASWGGTDTQYF. CDR3 in DNA: TGCGCCAGCAGCCCCGCCTCGTGGGGCGGAACAGATACGCAGTATTTT.

This chain joins TRBV12-3 or TRBV12-4 and TRBJ1-3, with 8 bases matching TRBD1. CDR3 length equals 16 residues. V shed 7 bases and J 0 bases; nucleotides not matched to a gene: 8. The CDR3 DNA sequence: TGTGCCAGCAATAACCCACAGGGGGTCTCTGGAAACACCATATATTTT. The encoded protein is CASNNPQGVSGNTIYF.

The chain is built from TRBV6-2 or TRBV6-3 and TRBJ2-3; D tentatively fits TRBD1 or TRBD2 (6 bases each). The CDR3 has 16 amino acids. Trimming took 6 bases from V and 0 from J, leaving 16 bases between them. Per germline, CDR1 MNHEY and CDR2 SVGEGT. The DNA for the CDR3 is TGTGCCAGCAGGAAGGGGGGCTATTCGAGCACAGATACGCAGTATTTT. Its translation is CASRKGGYSSTDTQYF.

The chain joins TRBV6-2 or TRBV6-3 to TRBJ2-7; 9 positions agree with TRBD1. The germline V gene has CDR1 MNHEY and CDR2 SVGEGT. V was clipped by 7 bases and J by 2 bases; unmatched bases: 9. This CDR3 is 15 amino acids long. Here the CDR3 reads CASTTTGGNPYEQYF. Written as DNA, the CDR3 is TGTGCCAGCACCACGACAGGGGGTAATCCCTACGAGCAGTACTTC.

The chain uses TRBV7-2 and TRBJ2-1; the match to TRBD1 covers 9 bases. Germline V gives CDR1 SGHTA, CDR2 FQGNSA. This CDR3 spans 16 amino acids. V was clipped by 5 bases and J by 4 bases; unmatched bases: 9. The CDR3 here is CASSVPGTGLYNEQFF. The CDR3 nucleotides read TGTGCCAGCAGCGTGCCCGGGACAGGGTTATACAATGAGCAGTTCTTC.

V usage is TRBV4-1 and J usage is TRBJ2-1; D is ambiguous. The CDR3 totals 16 residues. V lost 1 base to trimming and J lost 6 bases, with 16 bases between them. The germline V gene encodes CDR1 MGHRA and CDR2 YSYEKL. The CDR3 DNA follows: TGCGCCAGCAGCCAAGGGGTAGTCTCTAAGGGCAATGAGCAGTTCTTC. Its protein product is CASSQGVVSKGNEQFF.

V gene TRBV19 combines with J gene TRBJ1-2; no reliable D call. CDR3 size: 15 residues. Trimming took off 6 bases at V and 0 bases at J, with 14 bases between the two ends. CDR1 and CDR2 from the germline V gene are LNHDA and SQIVND (reference sequence). The CDR3 here is CASSRTPGSNYGYTF. CDR3 sequence (DNA): TGTGCCAGTAGCCGCACCCCCGGATCTAACTATGGCTACACCTTC.

In DNA form, the CDR3 reads TGCGCCAGCAGCCAGAAGACAGGGGTCACTGAAGCTTTCTTT. Protein sequence: CASSQKTGVTEAFF. The V and J genes are TRBV4-1 and TRBJ1-1; TRBD1 matches at 8 bases. Germline CDR1 is MGHRA and CDR2 is YSYEKL. CDR3 length: 14 amino acids. J gave up 4 bases and V 3 bases, and 4 bases lay outside the gene matches.

This chain uses TRBV5-1 with TRBJ2-3; TRBD2 matches at 9 bases. The germline V gene encodes CDR1 SGHRS and CDR2 YFSETQ. CDR3 length equals 14 residues. Unmatched junction bases numbered 5, after V lost 6 bases and J lost 3 bases. The CDR3 bases are TGCGCCAGCACGCGGGGGGGTGTAACAGATACGCAGTATTTT. Translation: CASTRGGVTDTQYF. The full variable domain, rest sourced from reference TRBV5-1 and TRBJ2-3, is KAGVTQTPRYLIKTRGQQVTLSCSPISGHRSVSWYQQTPGQGLQFLFEYFSETQRNKGNFPGRFSGRQFSNSRSEMNVSTLELGDSALYLCASTRGGVTDTQYFGPGTRLTVL.

The CDR3 protein is CASSEVGQGATGELFF. The CDR3 nucleotides read TGTGCCAGCAGTGAAGTTGGTCAGGGGGCAACAGGGGAGCTGTTTTTT. The gene calls are TRBV2 and TRBJ2-2; 8 bases map to TRBD1. V dropped 1 base and J dropped 8; count of bases not matched to a gene: 9. The CDR3 extends over 16 amino acids. Per germline, CDR1 SNHLY and CDR2 FYNNEI.

This clonotype was picked up many times. The gene calls are TRBV6-2 or TRBV6-3 and TRBJ1-1; 8 nucleotides match TRBD1. The CDR3 consists of 17 residues. Germline V gene lookup returns CDR1 MNHEY and CDR2 SVGEGT. The ends lost 2 bases at V and 1 base at J; junction bases unmatched: 9. The CDR3 DNA reads TGTGCCAGCAGTTACGCAGGGGGCTGGGGTAGGAACACTGAAGCTTTCTTT. As protein: CASSYAGGWGRNTEAFF.

V and J are TRBV3-1 and TRBJ1-1; D not certain. The V end lost 2 bases, the J end lost 6 bases, and 13 bases lay between the germline ends. Looked up from germline, CDR1 is LGHDT and CDR2 is YNNKEL (reference sequence). This CDR3 contains 14 residues. DNA for the CDR3: TGTGCCAGCAGCCAAAAGGGCGGCAGGCCTGAAGCTTTCTTT. Encoded protein: CASSQKGGRPEAFF. Drawing the rest from reference TRBV3-1 and TRBJ1-1, the complete variable domain is DTAVSQTPKYLVTQMGNDKSIKCEQNLGHDTMYWYKQDSKKFLKIMFSYNNKELIINETVPNRFSPKSPDKAHLNLHINSLELGDSAVYFCASSQKGGRPEAFFGQGTRLTVV.

Only a few counts were recorded for this clonotype. This chain joins TRBV5-4 and TRBJ2-1; 10 bases are a match to TRBD2. The V and J ends lost 5 bases and 8 bases, in that order; junction bases with no gene match: 7. The germline V gene encodes CDR1 SGHNT and CDR2 YYREEE (reference sequence). The CDR3 extends over 14 amino acids. The CDR3 DNA sequence: TGTGCCAGCAGACAGCGGGGGGGCTCAGATGAGCAGTTCTTC. It codes for CASRQRGGSDEQFF.